A single sample is the source of the 11 T cell receptor beta chains below, sequenced in a study of CD8+ T cells in alopecia areata. Extracted RNA was reverse transcribed, and the resulting cDNA served as sequencing template. Only in-frame clones appear in the TCRdb table, and some are missing; sequencing was by immunoSEQ multiplex PCR. The table includes some 160,000 clones, around two thirds detected once. The sequenced sample was CD8+ T cells sorted from blood. The receptors were sampled from a human donor in good health.

The chain is built from TRBV30 and TRBJ1-1, with D possibly matching TRBD1 (5 bases). V shed 1 base and J shed 3 bases, with 12 bases lying between them. Germline loops: CDR1 GTSNPN, CDR2 SVGIG (reference sequence). This CDR3 region has 14 residues. The CDR3 region is CAWSEALGHTEAFF. The CDR3 DNA follows: TGTGCCTGGAGTGAGGCCCTGGGGCACACTGAAGCTTTCTTT.

The rearrangement joins TRBV30 to TRBJ2-3; 7 bases match TRBD2. The germline CDR1 and CDR2 sequences are GTSNPN and SVGIG (reference sequence). The CDR3 is 13 residues long. V lost 4 bases and J lost 3; bases outside the gene matches: 4. As DNA, the CDR3 is TGTGCCTGGATGGGACTAACTACAGATACGCAGTATTTT. Its protein product is CAWMGLTTDTQYF.

This clone was detected many times. The rearrangement joins TRBV27 to TRBJ2-3; 10 nucleotides align to TRBD1. J was trimmed by 6 bases and V by 5 bases; bases with no gene match: 5. CDR1 and CDR2 (germline): MNHEY, SMNVEV (reference sequence). The CDR3 loop spans 14 amino acids. CDR3: CASSRDRGSDTQYF. CDR3 sequence (DNA): TGTGCCAGCAGTCGGGACAGGGGATCGGATACGCAGTATTTT.

In this sample, this clone turned up a few times. The chain has TRBV29-1 and TRBJ1-2, with D possibly matching TRBD1 (5 bases). The CDR3 spans 13 residues. Germline V lookup: CDR1 SQVTM, CDR2 ANQGSEA. Trimming removed 5 bases at V and 8 bases at J, with 18 bases between. The DNA of the CDR3 is TGCAGCGTTTCTATTAGACAGTCTAAGGGCTACACCTTC. Protein: CSVSIRQSKGYTF.

The V gene is TRBV5-1, the J gene TRBJ2-1; D possibly corresponds to TRBD1 (6 bases). Between the trimmed V and J ends, which lost 2 bases and 10 bases, there was a span of 7 bases. Germline assignment: CDR1 SGHRS and CDR2 YFSETQ. The CDR3 length is 11 residues. CDR3 amino acids: CASSFGTEQFF. CDR3 DNA: TGCGCCAGCAGCTTCGGGACAGAGCAGTTCTTC.

The V and J genes are TRBV6-5 and TRBJ2-6; D not resolved. The CDR3 sequence is 14 residues long. Trimming stripped 0 bases from V and 4 bases from J, with 4 bases between. Germline V gene sequence: CDR1 MNHEY, CDR2 SVGAGI. CDR3 nucleotides: TGTGCCAGCAGTTACTCGCCCGGGGCCAACGTCCTGACTTTC. It encodes CASSYSPGANVLTF.

V usage is TRBV4-1 and J usage is TRBJ2-5, with TRBD2 as a possible D gene (6 bases). The CDR3 spans 15 residues. Trimming shortened V by 3 bases and J by 1 base, and 12 bases separated the two germline ends. The V gene's germline CDR1 is MGHRA and CDR2 YSYEKL. CDR3 DNA sequence: TGCGCCAGCAGCCATCGGGACTTGGGCCAAGAGACCCAGTACTTC. It is translated as CASSHRDLGQETQYF.

This sequence joins TRBV29-1 and TRBJ2-7; 10 bases match TRBD2. This CDR3 has 14 amino acids. The germline V gene has CDR1 SQVTM and CDR2 ANQGSEA. The V and J ends lost 6 bases and 1 base, in that order; junction bases with no gene match: 6. CDR3 nucleotides: TGCAGCGTGGCCGGGACTAGCGTATCCTACGAGCAGTACTTC. It codes for CSVAGTSVSYEQYF.

A single count supports this clone. The chain links TRBV15 to TRBJ2-7, with D possibly being TRBD2 (5 bases). This CDR3 spans 12 amino acids. V lost 1 base and J lost 7, with 8 bases in between. In germline, CDR1 is LNHNV, CDR2 YYDKDF (reference sequence). The CDR3 protein is CATSRASGEQYF. CDR3 coding DNA: TGTGCCACCAGCAGAGCCTCGGGGGAGCAGTACTTC.

The chain carries TRBV25-1 and TRBJ1-5; D gene uncertain. This CDR3 is built from 13 residues. V was clipped by 4 bases and J by 5 bases, with 9 bases between them. The germline V gene has CDR1 MGHDK and CDR2 SYGVNS. CDR3 bases: TGTGCCAGCAGTGTATTGGAAGATCAGCCCCAGCATTTT. It codes for CASSVLEDQPQHF. The whole variable domain, remainder taken from reference TRBV25-1 and TRBJ1-5, is EADIYQTPRYLVIGTGKKITLECSQTMGHDKMYWYQQDPGMELHLIHYSYGVNSTEKGDLSSESTVSRIRTEHFPLTLESARPSHTSQYLCASSVLEDQPQHFGDGTRLSIL.

This chain uses TRBV10-3 with TRBJ2-7, with 10 nucleotides matching TRBD1. V was clipped by 4 bases and J by 2 bases; unmatched bases: 5. This CDR3 has 15 amino acids. CDR1 ENHRY and CDR2 SYGVKD come from the germline V gene. The DNA for the CDR3 is TGTGCCATCAGTGCAGACAGGGGGCACCCCTACGAGCAGTACTTC. It encodes CAISADRGHPYEQYF.